A selection of T cell receptor beta chains follows, all from one sample in a study of early T cells in non-severe SARS-CoV-2 infection. Each CDR3 protein gets one entry after TCRdb re-called the 5' RACE reads with MiXCR. Here the sample spans tens of thousands of distinct CDR3 sequences, 13% being singletons. Input material: whole blood. These receptors were collected from an adult who was a healthcare worker with PCR-confirmed SARS-CoV-2 infection or an uninfected control (not recorded which). The CDR3 runs from the conserved cysteine through the conserved F or W. A D gene is named only where the DNA matches it firmly. A clone size is listed for some rows: how often the clone was seen (once, few, many), or a class if it is expanded.

v_call	clone_size	d_call	j_call	cdr3_nt	cdr3_aa
TRBV11-2	-	-	TRBJ2-7	TGTGCCAGCAGCTTAGATTGGCTGCTCTACGAGCAGTACTTC	CASSLDWLLYEQYF
TRBV29-1	many	-	TRBJ2-7	TGCAGCGTTGAGTCCACCCAATACGAGCAGTACTTC	CSVESTQYEQYF
TRBV10-3	few	-	TRBJ1-4	TGTGCCATCAGTGAGGACCGGGAACTGTTTTTT	CAISEDRELFF
TRBV4-2	-	-	TRBJ2-4	TGTGCCAGCAGCCAAGACGGAGGGCAAGGAAACATTCAGTACTTC	CASSQDGGQGNIQYF
TRBV5-1	few	TRBD2	TRBJ2-1	TGCGCCAGCAGCTCGACTAGCGGGGGATACAATGAGCAGTTCTTC	CASSSTSGGYNEQFF
TRBV2	-	-	TRBJ2-3	TGTGCCAGCAGTGAAAGCAGGGATCATACGCAGTATTTT	CASSESRDHTQYF
TRBV4-1	-	-	TRBJ1-1	TGCGCCAGCAGCCAAAAGAACACTGAAGCTTTCTTT	CASSQKNTEAFF
TRBV7-2	few	-	TRBJ1-3	TGTGCCAGCAGCTTAGCGGACTTCTCTGGAAACACCATATATTTT	CASSLADFSGNTIYF
TRBV4-1	-	-	TRBJ2-4	TGCGCCAGCAGCCTCCCCCCTACAGGGAACATTCAGTACTTC	CASSLPPTGNIQYF
TRBV24-1	-	TRBD1	TRBJ1-4	TGTGCCACCAGTGATATACAGGGGGCGACTAATGAAAAACTGTTTTTT	CATSDIQGATNEKLFF
TRBV29-1	few	-	TRBJ2-3	TGCAGCGCCCACCCGAGGGCCGGAGATACGCAGTATTTT	CSAHPRAGDTQYF
TRBV7-6	many	-	TRBJ2-7	TGTGCCAGCAGCGCGGACTACCGGGGCTACGAGCAGTACTTC	CASSADYRGYEQYF
TRBV18	-	-	TRBJ1-3	TGTGCCAGCTCACCATACAAAGGGGAGGTCGGAAACACCATATATTTT	CASSPYKGEVGNTIYF
TRBV14	many	-	TRBJ2-2	TGTGCCAGCAGCCAAGATTTGACAGGCGCCGGGGAGCTGTTTTTT	CASSQDLTGAGELFF
TRBV7-9	-	TRBD2	TRBJ2-7	TGTGCCAGCAGCTTCGGCGGGGGGCTGCAGTACTTC	CASSFGGGLQYF
TRBV5-4	many	-	TRBJ1-1	TGTGCCAGCAGCTTCGACATTCTAACTGAAGCTTTCTTT	CASSFDILTEAFF
TRBV19	many	-	TRBJ1-2	TGTGCCAGTAGTATTTTCACCAACTATGGCTACACCTTC	CASSIFTNYGYTF
TRBV4-3	few	-	TRBJ1-3	TGCGCCAGCAGCTTACGACCGGGGAGCTCTGGAAACACCATATATTTT	CASSLRPGSSGNTIYF
TRBV30	few	-	TRBJ2-3	TGTGCCTGGAGTGTTGGGCACCGCACAGATACGCAGTATTTT	CAWSVGHRTDTQYF
TRBV20-1	-	TRBD2	TRBJ2-7	TGCAGTGCTAGAGCAGCGGGGTCCCCCGGCTACGAGCAGTACTTC	CSARAAGSPGYEQYF
TRBV10-3	-	-	TRBJ2-1	TGTGCCATCAGTGAGTCGATAGCTTTTAATGAGCAGTTCTTC	CAISESIAFNEQFF
TRBV11-2	many	-	TRBJ2-3	TGTGCCAGCAGCTTTGGACCTGAGTGGACAGATACGCAGTATTTT	CASSFGPEWTDTQYF
TRBV29-1	few	TRBD1	TRBJ1-1	TGCGCAACGGACAGGGACACTGAAGCTTTCTTT	CATDRDTEAFF
TRBV27	many	TRBD1	TRBJ1-5	TGTGCCAGCAGACAACTCAGACAGGGGAATCAGCCCCAGCATTTT	CASRQLRQGNQPQHF
TRBV29-1	-	TRBD1	TRBJ2-1	TGCAGCGTTGCCAATCAGGGGGCGAGAAATGAGCAGTTCTTC	CSVANQGARNEQFF
TRBV5-5	many	-	TRBJ2-1	TGTGCCAGCAGCCCGATGGGGAGCGCGGGGAACTACAATGAGCAGTTCTTC	CASSPMGSAGNYNEQFF
TRBV6-6	-	-	TRBJ1-3	TGTGCCAGCAGTCCTCAGGAATCTGGAAACACCATATATTTT	CASSPQESGNTIYF
TRBV9	many	-	TRBJ2-3	TGTGCCAGCAGCGTAGGAGGGTCTTCAAGCACAGATACGCAGTATTTT	CASSVGGSSSTDTQYF
TRBV20-1	-	TRBD1	TRBJ1-6	TGCAGTGCGTTCCCGGGACAGACCCTCTATAATTCACCCCTCCACTTT	CSAFPGQTLYNSPLHF
TRBV24-1	many	TRBD1	TRBJ1-2	TGTGCCACCAGTGATTCTAGGGACAGGGCTAACTATGGCTACACCTTC	CATSDSRDRANYGYTF